These 19 T cell receptor beta chains were sequenced from one sample in a study of monozygotic twins with inflammatory bowel disease (dated by TCRdb to 2018 to 2020). The library was generated by 5' RACE. Data came from an Illumina HiSeq 2500. One entry per CDR3 protein sequence results from the TCRdb reprocessing of the reads, with DNA left out. The sample table on file contains roughly 100,000 distinct CDR3 sequences. Roughly 1.8% of the sample lies in the top ten. Sequenced: blood. These receptors all come from a human donor with ulcerative colitis or Crohn's disease, or a healthy co-twin of an affected twin (not recorded which).

The CDR3 loop reads CASSGGTDRSYGYTF. The rearrangement joins TRBV5-1 to TRBJ1-2; there is no DNA to check the TCRdb D call of TRBD1. In germline, CDR1 is SGHRS, CDR2 YFSETQ. The CDR3 loop spans 15 amino acids.

The chain is built from TRBV6-2 or TRBV6-3 and TRBJ2-1. The CDR3 runs 16 residues. Germline CDR1 is MNHEY and CDR2 is SVGEGT. The CDR3 loop is CASSYPVSAADNEQFF.

V usage is TRBV3-1 and J usage is TRBJ2-1; the TCRdb call, TRBD1, lacks DNA for checking. CDR3 length equals 14 residues. Germline-derived CDR1 and CDR2 are LGHDT and YNNKEL (reference sequence). The CDR3 loop is CASSELGGPNEQFF.

The rearrangement links TRBV5-1 to TRBJ2-7; lacking DNA, the TRBD1 call made by TCRdb goes unchecked. The CDR3 sequence is 13 residues long. CDR1 and CDR2 from the germline V gene are SGHRS and YFSETQ. CDR3 region: CASSDRGKYEQYF.

The rearrangement uses TRBV5-1 and TRBJ1-2. Germline lookup yields CDR1 SGHRS and CDR2 YFSETQ. The CDR3 loop spans 12 amino acids. CDR3 protein: CASRTDFYGYTF.

The chain combines TRBV5-1 with TRBJ2-7; the D gene TCRdb calls, TRBD1, cannot be checked with no DNA. The CDR3 has 16 amino acids. Germline V gives CDR1 SGHRS, CDR2 YFSETQ. This chain's CDR3 is CASSSEWETGGYEQYF.

CDR3 loop: CASTDSRVVYEQYF. The J gene is TRBJ2-7, the V gene TRBV28; TCRdb gives TRBD2 as the D gene, but with no DNA this cannot be confirmed. This CDR3 is 14 amino acids long. Germline V CDR1 and CDR2: MDHEN, SYDVKM.

This chain connects TRBV20-1 to TRBJ2-7; the D call from TCRdb, TRBD1, cannot be confirmed without DNA. Germline values: CDR1 DFQATT, CDR2 SNEGSKA (reference sequence). This CDR3 contains 11 residues. This CDR3 reads CSARDNYEQYF.

V gene TRBV4-3 combines with J gene TRBJ2-7. The CDR3 sequence is 15 residues long. Germline V gives CDR1 LGHNA, CDR2 YSLEER. CDR3: CASSQEGQGTYEQYF.

The gene calls are TRBV20-1 and TRBJ2-1; the TCRdb call, TRBD2, lacks DNA for checking. This CDR3 region has 14 residues. CDR1 is DFQATT and CDR2 is SNEGSKA in the germline V gene (reference sequence). The CDR3 here is CSASGGRAINEQFF.

The chain recombines TRBV20-1 with TRBJ2-5; the D call of TRBD1 rests on TCRdb alone, since no DNA is present to check it. From germline, CDR1 is DFQATT and CDR2 SNEGSKA (reference sequence). The CDR3 contains 13 residues. CDR3 loop: CSAKTPWDETQYF.

V is TRBV4-3 and J is TRBJ2-1; TCRdb selects TRBD1, and the lack of DNA leaves this call unchecked. Germline V gene sequence: CDR1 LGHNA, CDR2 YSLEER. This CDR3 region has 16 residues. This CDR3 is CASSQGRRQMGDEQFF.

This sequence joins TRBV12-3 or TRBV12-4 and TRBJ1-5. This CDR3 is 15 amino acids long. This CDR3 is CASSLKSGLNQPQHF.

The rearrangement joins TRBV5-1 to TRBJ2-3; lacking DNA, the TRBD2 call made by TCRdb goes unchecked. The CDR3 is 16 residues long. CDR1 is SGHRS, CDR2 YFSETQ, per germline. The CDR3 loop reads CASSLVLAGVWDTQYF.

V and J are TRBV5-1 and TRBJ2-5; absent DNA, TCRdb's TRBD1 call cannot be checked. Germline assignment: CDR1 SGHRS and CDR2 YFSETQ. This CDR3 has 15 amino acids. CDR3 sequence: CASSLELQGTETQYF.

This sequence joins TRBV7-2 and TRBJ1-6. This CDR3 is built from 15 residues. From germline, CDR1 is SGHTA and CDR2 FQGNSA. Here the CDR3 reads CASSLGSAVDSPFHF.

V usage is TRBV7-2 and J usage is TRBJ2-7; TCRdb names TRBD1, which stays unverified in the absence of DNA. Per the germline V gene, CDR1 is SGHTA and CDR2 is FQGNSA. This CDR3 has 14 amino acids. CDR3 protein: CASSPHRDSYEQYF.

The rearrangement links TRBV24-1 to TRBJ2-2; TCRdb proposes TRBD1, but this gene call is untestable without DNA. CDR1 is KGHDR, CDR2 SFDVKD, per germline. The CDR3 is 16 amino acids. The chain's CDR3 is CATSDPGTSYTGELFF.

The J gene is TRBJ2-7, the V gene TRBV11-2. CDR3 size: 13 residues. Germline loops: CDR1 SGHAT, CDR2 FQNNGV. The CDR3 here is CASSLPQHYEQYF.